This T cell receptor beta chain was documented in a study of cytomegalovirus exposure and HLA in healthy donors. In regard to this clone: Its antigen remains unknown.

CDR3 size: 15 residues. Germline CDR1 SGHTS, CDR2 YDEGEE. Germline trimming cut 4 bases from V and 7 bases from J; bases unmatched to any gene: 9. PCR amplification relied on 60 Vbeta primers (plus 13 Jbeta primers). The assay was immunoSEQ multiplex PCR, and TCRdb's table has in-frame clones only and misses some. The table records around 140,000 clones, around four fifths of them present only once. The study's findings and limits: Fewer N-insertions than the roughly 630-donor mean were reportedly shown by an Asian-associated ancestry cluster in a later analysis. HLA-A and HLA-B allele assignments for most subjects were reportedly predicted accurately using TCR beta sequences.

The receptor was isolated from a woman aged 40 to 50 in good health and CMV-seronegative. Source material: PBMCs. This rearrangement joins TRBV5-8 to TRBJ1-4, with 8 bases aligning to TRBD1. The CDR3 is CASSPGGAVGEKLFF. The CDR3 region has the DNA TGTGCCAGCAGCCCAGGGGGCGCGGTCGGTGAAAAACTGTTTTTT.